One and the same sample provided the 19 T cell receptor beta chains below, sequenced in a study of blood T cells in healthy people across ages. A second roughly 7 to 12 cycle PCR used barcoded and J-beta primers. TCRdb used MiXCR to reprocess the 5' RACE reads, holding one entry per CDR3 protein. The repertoire holds some 710,000 distinct CDR3 sequences, with about a fifth as singletons. The specimen sequenced was blood. The source of these receptors is a man between 65 and 85 years old in good health.

The V call is TRBV6-5, the J call TRBJ1-2; TRBD1 is a possible D gene (6 bases). Germline loops: CDR1 MNHEY, CDR2 SVGAGI. The CDR3 extends over 14 amino acids. Trimming took off 0 bases at V and 8 bases at J, with 13 bases between the two ends. The CDR3 sequence: CASSYSGGLVGYTF. The CDR3 DNA reads as TGTGCCAGCAGTTACTCAGGGGGGTTAGTAGGCTACACCTTC.

There are a few counts of this clonotype. This rearrangement joins TRBV7-9 to TRBJ2-2; 8 bases fit TRBD1. This CDR3 spans 15 amino acids. J gave up 1 base and V 5 bases, and 3 bases lay outside the gene matches. CDR1 and CDR2 (germline): SEHNR, FQNEAQ (reference sequence). DNA for the CDR3: TGTGCCAGCAGCCACACAGGGGGGAACACCGGGGAGCTGTTTTTT. Its protein is CASSHTGGNTGELFF.

The rearrangement uses TRBV6-5 and TRBJ2-5; maybe TRBD1 (6 bases). The V gene's germline CDR1 is MNHEY and CDR2 SVGAGI. The CDR3 totals 14 residues. Between the trimmed V and J ends, which lost 2 bases and 5 bases, there was a span of 12 bases. Here the CDR3 DNA reads TGTGCCAGCAGTTACCTGGGGGCTGGGGAGACCCAGTACTTC. Residues: CASSYLGAGETQYF.

This chain links TRBV4-3 with TRBJ1-4; D is possibly TRBD1 (6 bases). The V end lost 5 bases, the J end lost 8 bases, and 21 bases lay between the germline ends. The V gene's germline CDR1 is LGHNA and CDR2 YSLEER. The CDR3 covers 16 residues. In DNA form, the CDR3 reads TGCGCCAGCAGCAGAGAGACAGGAGCAGGCTTGGAAAAACTGTTTTTT. Its translation is CASSRETGAGLEKLFF.

This chain connects TRBV20-1 to TRBJ2-7; TRBD1 agrees at 10 bases. The CDR3 has 13 residues. V was clipped by 6 bases and J by 5 bases; unmatched bases: 7. Germline loops: CDR1 DFQATT, CDR2 SNEGSKA (reference sequence). The CDR3 coding sequence is TGCAGTGCAGGGGGACAGGGGATTAACGAGCAGTACTTC. Its translation: CSAGGQGINEQYF.

Written as DNA, the CDR3 is TGTGCCAGCAGTTTTGTGGGGGTCCAAGAGACCCAGTACTTC. Amino acid sequence: CASSFVGVQETQYF. The gene calls are TRBV28 and TRBJ2-5, with D perhaps matching TRBD1 or TRBD2 (5 bases each). CDR1 MDHEN and CDR2 SYDVKM come from the germline V gene. V lost 3 bases and J 1 base, leaving 9 bases between the germline ends. There are 14 residues in the CDR3.

The V gene is TRBV3-1, the J gene TRBJ1-1; D perhaps matches TRBD1 (6 bases). Germline CDR1 reads LGHDT; CDR2 reads YNNKEL (reference sequence). With 5 bases removed from V and 1 base from J, the gap between germline ends came to 23 bases. The CDR3 length is 18 residues. CDR3 protein: CASSYLTGWANENTEAFF. Here the CDR3 DNA reads TGTGCCAGCAGCTATCTAACAGGGTGGGCTAATGAGAACACTGAAGCTTTCTTT.

The chain links TRBV4-1 to TRBJ2-7, with D unresolved. The CDR3 consists of 16 residues. CDR1 and CDR2 from the germline V gene are MGHRA and YSYEKL. Between the trimmed V and J ends, which lost 0 bases and 2 bases, there was a span of 14 bases. The CDR3 bases are TGCGCCAGCAGCCAAGAGGTGGCGCTCCTTACCTACGAGCAGTACTTC. Translated: CASSQEVALLTYEQYF.

This clonotype was seen more than once but under ten times. This sequence joins TRBV12-3 or TRBV12-4 and TRBJ2-5, with D uncertain. The CDR3 covers 14 residues. The V and J ends lost 5 bases and 4 bases respectively, with 14 bases between them. CDR3 residues: CASSAGPPRETQYF. CDR3 in DNA: TGTGCCAGCAGTGCAGGTCCCCCTAGAGAGACCCAGTACTTC.

This clonotype has a count of ten or more. V usage is TRBV7-8 and J usage is TRBJ1-1; D unresolved. The CDR3 has 13 residues. Germline CDR1 and CDR2: SGHVS and FQNEAQ. V was trimmed by 5 bases and J by 0 bases, leaving 7 bases between them. The CDR3 reads CASSVTVNTEAFF. In DNA form, the CDR3 reads TGTGCCAGCAGCGTCACAGTGAACACTGAAGCTTTCTTT.

The V and J genes are TRBV7-9 and TRBJ1-2; 9 bases fit TRBD1. The V segment lost 5 bases and the J segment 4 bases; nucleotides outside the gene matches: 5. Germline loops: CDR1 SEHNR, CDR2 FQNEAQ (reference sequence). The length of the CDR3 is 14 residues. In nucleotides, the CDR3 is TGTGCCAGCAGCGCACAGGGGGCGGCCTATGGCTACACCTTC. Amino acid sequence: CASSAQGAAYGYTF.

This clonotype has just a few counts. The genes are TRBV30 and TRBJ1-1; the D gene is possibly TRBD1 (6 bases). Germline loops: CDR1 GTSNPN, CDR2 SVGIG (reference sequence). Between the trimmed V and J ends, which lost 4 bases and 2 bases, there was a span of 11 bases. The CDR3 runs 13 residues. The CDR3 nucleotides read TGTGCCTGGAAGTGGGGGCCAAACACTGAAGCTTTCTTT. This encodes CAWKWGPNTEAFF.

The rearrangement uses TRBV20-1 and TRBJ2-5, with D perhaps TRBD2 (5 bases). The J call may be wrong; the DNA end is better matched by TRBJ2-7. Germline V gene data show CDR1 as DFQATT and CDR2 as SNEGSKA (reference sequence). There are 15 residues in the CDR3. The CDR3 DNA follows: TGCAGTGCCCAGCGGTTTTCCGGGAACCCCTACGAGCAGTACGTC. Its translation: CSAQRFSGNPYEQYV.

The genes are TRBV19 and TRBJ2-5, with D perhaps matching TRBD1 or TRBD2 (5 bases each). Matching the DNA end better, TRBJ2-7 makes the J call doubtful. CDR1 is LNHDA and CDR2 is SQIVND in the germline V gene (reference sequence). This CDR3 has 14 amino acids. In DNA, the CDR3 is TGTGCCAGTAGTATCCGGGACCCTCCCTACGAGCAGTACGTC. Its protein product is CASSIRDPPYEQYV.

The V call is TRBV14, the J call TRBJ1-2, with 8 bases aligning to TRBD1. V shed 3 bases, J shed 2 bases, and the junction held 5 bases outside the gene matches. The CDR3 totals 15 residues. Germline assignment: CDR1 SGHDN and CDR2 FVKESK. The DNA of the CDR3 is TGTGCCAGCAGCCACCGGGACAGGACGAACTATGGCTACACCTTC. Translated, it gives CASSHRDRTNYGYTF.

This clonotype was counted only a few times. This chain connects TRBV3-1 to TRBJ2-3; the match to TRBD2 covers 13 bases. CDR1 and CDR2 from the germline V gene are LGHDT and YNNKEL (reference sequence). This CDR3 spans 23 amino acids. V lost 1 base and J lost 4; bases outside the gene matches: 23. The CDR3 DNA sequence: TGTGCCAGCAGCCAAGTAAGGGGGGCGTCGAGACTAGCGGGGGGCCGGTCATCAGATACGCAGTATTTT. Encoded protein: CASSQVRGASRLAGGRSSDTQYF.

Note on this clonotype: As the CDR3 is not closed by the conserved phenylalanine or tryptophan, this likely results from a read error. V usage is TRBV6-1 and J usage is TRBJ1-2; D unresolved. Germline V gives CDR1 MNHNS, CDR2 SASEGT. V dropped 6 bases and J dropped 6 bases, with 14 bases sitting between them. This CDR3 is 13 amino acids long. As DNA, the CDR3 is TGTGCCAGCAGCTCCGTTGCAGTTAATGGCTACACCCTC. Its translation is CASSSVAVNGYTL.

CDR3 residues: CASSLGNRQTYETQYF. The CDR3 bases are TGTGCCAGCAGCTTGGGGAACAGGCAAACTTACGAGACCCAGTACTTC. The V gene is TRBV7-2, the J gene TRBJ2-7, with a possible D match to TRBD1 (5 bases). TRBJ2-5 explains the end of the DNA better; the J call may be wrong. Germline CDR1 and CDR2: SGHTA and FQGNSA. The CDR3 has 16 amino acids.

This clonotype was seen ten or more times. The chain links TRBV5-1 to TRBJ2-1, with D possibly TRBD2 on 5 matching bases. V lost 1 base and J 0 bases, leaving 11 bases between the germline ends. The length of the CDR3 is 16 residues. CDR1 SGHRS and CDR2 YFSETQ come from the germline V gene. The CDR3 sequence: CASSLFGDSSYNEQFF. CDR3 nucleotides: TGCGCCAGCAGCTTGTTCGGGGATTCCTCCTACAATGAGCAGTTCTTC.